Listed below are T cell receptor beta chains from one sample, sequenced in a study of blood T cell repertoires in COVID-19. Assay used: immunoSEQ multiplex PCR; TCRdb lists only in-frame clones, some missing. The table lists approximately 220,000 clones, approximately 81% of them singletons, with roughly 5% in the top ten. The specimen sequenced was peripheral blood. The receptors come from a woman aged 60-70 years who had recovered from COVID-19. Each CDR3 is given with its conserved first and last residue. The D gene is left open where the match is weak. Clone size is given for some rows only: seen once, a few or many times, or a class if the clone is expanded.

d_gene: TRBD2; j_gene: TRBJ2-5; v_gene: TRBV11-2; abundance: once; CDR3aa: CASSFGTSGGLSQYF; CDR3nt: TGTGCCAGCAGCTTCGGGACTAGCGGGGGGTTGTCCCAGTACTTC
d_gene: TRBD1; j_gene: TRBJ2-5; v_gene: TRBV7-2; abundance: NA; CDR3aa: CASSLMLGQQETQYF; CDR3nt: TGTGCCAGCAGCTTAATGCTGGGACAGCAAGAGACCCAGTACTTC
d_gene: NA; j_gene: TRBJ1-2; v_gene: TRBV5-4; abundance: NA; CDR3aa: CASSSRSGAANYGYTF; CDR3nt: TGTGCCAGCAGCTCCCGTAGCGGGGCTGCTAACTATGGCTACACCTTC
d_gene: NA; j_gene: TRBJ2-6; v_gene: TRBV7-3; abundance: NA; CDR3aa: CASSPPVRSGANVLTF; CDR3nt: TGTGCCAGCAGCCCCCCAGTCAGGTCTGGGGCCAACGTCCTGACTTTC
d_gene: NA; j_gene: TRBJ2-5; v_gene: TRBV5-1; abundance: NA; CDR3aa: CASSLQGFTETQYF; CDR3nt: TGCGCCAGCAGCTTACAGGGTTTCACAGAGACCCAGTACTTC
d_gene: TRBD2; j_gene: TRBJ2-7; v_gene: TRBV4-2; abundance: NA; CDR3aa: CASSQVDSGASYEQYF; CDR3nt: TGTGCCAGCAGCCAAGTAGATAGCGGGGCCTCCTACGAGCAGTACTTC
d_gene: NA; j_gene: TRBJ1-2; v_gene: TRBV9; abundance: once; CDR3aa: CASSVDPPSGYTF; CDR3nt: TGTGCCAGCAGCGTAGATCCCCCATCTGGCTACACCTTC
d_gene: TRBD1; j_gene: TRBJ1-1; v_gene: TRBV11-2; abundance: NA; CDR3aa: CASSLPPGQHTEAFF; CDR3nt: TGTGCCAGCAGCTTACCCCCGGGACAGCACACTGAAGCTTTCTTT
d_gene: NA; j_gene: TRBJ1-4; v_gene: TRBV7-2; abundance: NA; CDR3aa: CASSSSPTIGEKLFF; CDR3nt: TGTGCCAGCAGTTCAAGCCCCACCATCGGGGAAAAACTGTTTTTT
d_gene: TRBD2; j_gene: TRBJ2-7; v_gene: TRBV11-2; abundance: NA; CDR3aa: CASSLAGGEQYF; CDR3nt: TGTGCCAGCAGCTTGGCGGGGGGCGAGCAGTACTTC
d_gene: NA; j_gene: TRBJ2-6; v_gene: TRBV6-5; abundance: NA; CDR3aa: CASSYHRQGGANVLTF; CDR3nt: TGTGCCAGCAGTTATCACAGGCAGGGGGGGGCCAACGTCCTGACTTTC
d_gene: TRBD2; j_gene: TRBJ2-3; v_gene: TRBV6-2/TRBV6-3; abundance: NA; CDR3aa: CASSYFLAGDDTQYF; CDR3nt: TGTGCCAGCAGTTATTTTCTAGCGGGGGATGATACGCAGTATTTT
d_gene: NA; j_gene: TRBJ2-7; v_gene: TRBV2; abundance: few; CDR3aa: CASSGDFNSEQYF; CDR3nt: TGTGCCAGCTCGGGGGACTTTAACTCGGAGCAGTACTTC
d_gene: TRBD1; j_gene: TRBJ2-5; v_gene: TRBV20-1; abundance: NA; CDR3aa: CSASWDRGRETQYF; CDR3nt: TGCAGTGCTAGTTGGGACAGGGGGCGGGAGACCCAGTACTTC
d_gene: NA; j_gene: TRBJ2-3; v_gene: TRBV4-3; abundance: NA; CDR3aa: CASSSSAGGWDTQYF; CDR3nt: NA
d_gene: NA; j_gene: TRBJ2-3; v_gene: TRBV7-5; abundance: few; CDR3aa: CARSTLETLAFPRDTQYF; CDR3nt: TGTGCCAGAAGCACCCTTGAGACCCTAGCGTTTCCGCGGGATACGCAGTATTTT
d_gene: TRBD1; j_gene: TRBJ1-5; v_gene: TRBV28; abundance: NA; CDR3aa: CASSRMPGQGGKGNQPQHF; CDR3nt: TGTGCCAGCAGCCGAATGCCAGGACAGGGAGGGAAGGGCAATCAGCCCCAGCATTTT
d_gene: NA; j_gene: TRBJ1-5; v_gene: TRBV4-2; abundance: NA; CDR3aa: CASSLEGSSNQPQHF; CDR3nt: TGTGCCAGCAGCCTTGAAGGGAGTAGCAATCAGCCCCAGCATTTT
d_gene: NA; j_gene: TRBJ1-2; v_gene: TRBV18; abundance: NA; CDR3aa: CASSRRENNYGYTF; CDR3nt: TGTGCCAGCTCACGAAGGGAGAATAACTATGGCTACACCTTC
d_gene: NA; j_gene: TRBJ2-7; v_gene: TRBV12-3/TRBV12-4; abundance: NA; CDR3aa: CASRPGYLYEQYF; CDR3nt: TGTGCCAGCAGACCGGGATACCTCTACGAGCAGTACTTC
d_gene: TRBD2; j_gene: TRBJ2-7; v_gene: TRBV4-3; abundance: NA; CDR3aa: CASSQDWGGYEQYF; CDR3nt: TGCGCCAGCAGCCAAGATTGGGGGGGTTACGAGCAGTACTTC
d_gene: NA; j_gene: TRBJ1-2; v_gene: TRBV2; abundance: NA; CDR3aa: CASSDSGDYGYTF; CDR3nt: TGTGCCAGCAGTGACTCCGGAGACTATGGCTACACCTTC
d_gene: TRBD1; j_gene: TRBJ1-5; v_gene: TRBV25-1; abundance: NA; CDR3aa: CASSLGTGHQPQHF; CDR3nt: TGTGCCAGCAGTCTCGGGACAGGCCATCAGCCCCAGCATTTT
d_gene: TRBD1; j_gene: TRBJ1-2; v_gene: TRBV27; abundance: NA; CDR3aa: CASSPYGQGINYGYTF; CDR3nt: TGTGCCAGCAGTCCGTATGGACAGGGGATAAACTATGGCTACACCTTC
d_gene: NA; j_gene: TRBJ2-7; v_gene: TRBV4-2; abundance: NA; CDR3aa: CASSQAGDEQYF; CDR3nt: TGTGCCAGCAGCCAAGCGGGGGACGAGCAGTACTTC
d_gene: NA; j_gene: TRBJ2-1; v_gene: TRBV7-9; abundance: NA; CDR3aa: CASSRGQTNNEQFF; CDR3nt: TGTGCCAGCAGCCGAGGACAGACTAACAATGAGCAGTTCTTC
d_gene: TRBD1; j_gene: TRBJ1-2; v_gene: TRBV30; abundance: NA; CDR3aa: CAWSSSRGLNYGYTF; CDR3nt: TGTGCCTGGAGTTCATCCAGGGGGCTTAACTATGGCTACACCTTC
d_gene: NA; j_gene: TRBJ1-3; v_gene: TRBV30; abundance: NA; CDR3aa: CAWNWRRSSGNTIYF; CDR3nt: TGTGCCTGGAACTGGCGCCGGAGCTCTGGAAACACCATATATTTT
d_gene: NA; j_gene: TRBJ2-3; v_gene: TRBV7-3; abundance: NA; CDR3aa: CASSSGATPNTDTQYF; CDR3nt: TGTGCCAGCAGCTCTGGGGCCACTCCTAACACAGATACGCAGTATTTT
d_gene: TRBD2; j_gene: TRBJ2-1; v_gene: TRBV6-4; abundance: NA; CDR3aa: CASSQSGGAPNEQFF; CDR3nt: TGTGCCAGCAGTCAAAGCGGGGGGGCTCCTAATGAGCAGTTCTTC
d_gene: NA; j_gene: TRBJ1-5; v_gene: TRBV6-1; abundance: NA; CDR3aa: CASSEASTGYQPQHF; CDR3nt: TGTGCCAGCAGTGAAGCCTCTACAGGGTATCAGCCCCAGCATTTT
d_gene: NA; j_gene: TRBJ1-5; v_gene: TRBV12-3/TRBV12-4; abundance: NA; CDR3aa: CATRRGGNQPQHF; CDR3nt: TGTGCCACGAGGAGGGGAGGCAATCAGCCCCAGCATTTT
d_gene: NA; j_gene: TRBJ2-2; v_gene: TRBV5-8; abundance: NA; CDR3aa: CASSRDSGWTGELFF; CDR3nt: TGTGCCAGCAGCCGGGACTCCGGATGGACCGGGGAGCTGTTTTTT
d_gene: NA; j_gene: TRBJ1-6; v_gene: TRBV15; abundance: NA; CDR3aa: CATSSRLGETSPLHF; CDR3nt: TGTGCCACCAGCAGCCGGCTCGGGGAAACTTCACCCCTCCACTTT
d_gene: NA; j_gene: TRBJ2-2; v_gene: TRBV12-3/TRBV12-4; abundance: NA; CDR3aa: CASSPSTGELFF; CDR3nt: TGTGCCAGCAGCCCCTCCACCGGGGAGCTGTTTTTT
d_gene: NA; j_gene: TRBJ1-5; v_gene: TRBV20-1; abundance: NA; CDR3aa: CSASTGQPNQPQHF; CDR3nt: TGCAGTGCTAGTACTGGACAGCCCAATCAGCCCCAGCATTTT
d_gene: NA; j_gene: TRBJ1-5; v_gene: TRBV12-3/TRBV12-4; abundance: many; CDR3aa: CASSSEAKQPQHF; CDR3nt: TGTGCCAGCAGCTCAGAGGCGAAGCAGCCCCAGCATTTT
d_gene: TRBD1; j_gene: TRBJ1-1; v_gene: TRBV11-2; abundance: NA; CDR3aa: CASSSGTEYTEAFF; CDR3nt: TGTGCCAGCAGCTCCGGGACAGAGTACACTGAAGCTTTCTTT
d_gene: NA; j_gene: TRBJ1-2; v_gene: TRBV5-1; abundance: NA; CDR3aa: CASSSGGDGYTF; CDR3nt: TGCGCCAGCAGCTCCGGGGGGGACGGCTACACCTTC
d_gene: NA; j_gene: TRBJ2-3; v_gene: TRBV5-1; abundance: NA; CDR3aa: CASSSTGTPDTQYF; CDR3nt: TGCGCCAGCAGCTCTACAGGAACCCCAGATACGCAGTATTTT
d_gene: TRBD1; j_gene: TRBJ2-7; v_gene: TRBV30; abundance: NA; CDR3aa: CAWRATGARSYEQYF; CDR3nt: TGTGCCTGGAGGGCGACAGGGGCCCGATCCTACGAGCAGTACTTC
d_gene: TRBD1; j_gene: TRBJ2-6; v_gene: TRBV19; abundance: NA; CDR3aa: CASSIEGAGGAGANVLTF; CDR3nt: TGTGCCAGTAGTATAGAGGGGGCAGGGGGCGCTGGGGCCAACGTCCTGACTTTC
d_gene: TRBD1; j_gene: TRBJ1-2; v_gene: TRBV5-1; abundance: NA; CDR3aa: CASTVGQGNYGYTF; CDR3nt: TGCGCCAGCACTGTGGGACAGGGAAACTATGGCTACACCTTC
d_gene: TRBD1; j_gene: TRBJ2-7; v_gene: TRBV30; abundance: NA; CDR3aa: CAWSLRQGQQYF; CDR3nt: TGTGCCTGGAGCCTGCGACAGGGGCAGCAGTACTTC
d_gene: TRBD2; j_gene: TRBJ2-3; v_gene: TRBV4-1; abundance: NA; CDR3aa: CASSRSGVETDTQYF; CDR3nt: TGCGCCAGCAGCCGTAGCGGGGTAGAGACAGATACGCAGTATTTT
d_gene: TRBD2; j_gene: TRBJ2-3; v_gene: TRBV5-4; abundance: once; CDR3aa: CASSLSSGTTDTQYF; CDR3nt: TGTGCCAGCAGCCTATCTAGCGGGACGACAGATACGCAGTATTTT
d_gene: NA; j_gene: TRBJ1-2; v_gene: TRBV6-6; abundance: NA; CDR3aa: CASWADSNYGYTF; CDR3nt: TGTGCCAGCTGGGCGGACAGTAACTATGGCTACACCTTC
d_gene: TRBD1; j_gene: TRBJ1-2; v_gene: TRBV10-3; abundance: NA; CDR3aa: CAMTGGQESGYTF; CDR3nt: TGTGCCATGACAGGGGGCCAGGAGAGTGGCTACACCTTC
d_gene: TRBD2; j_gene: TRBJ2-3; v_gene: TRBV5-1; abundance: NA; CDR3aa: CASSLQRGGSDTQYF; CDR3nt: TGCGCCAGCAGTTTACAGCGGGGGGGCTCAGATACGCAGTATTTT
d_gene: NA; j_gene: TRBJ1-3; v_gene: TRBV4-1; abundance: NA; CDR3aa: CASSQVFYKRGLSNTIYF; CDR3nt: TGCGCCAGCAGCCAAGTTTTTTATAAACGGGGTTTGTCGAACACCATATATTTT
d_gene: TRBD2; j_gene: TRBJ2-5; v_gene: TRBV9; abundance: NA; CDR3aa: CASSVASGGAEKTQYF; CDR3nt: TGTGCCAGCAGCGTAGCCAGCGGGGGGGCCGAGAAGACCCAGTACTTC
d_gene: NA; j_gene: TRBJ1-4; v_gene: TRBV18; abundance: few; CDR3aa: CASSPRQDHNEKLFF; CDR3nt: TGTGCCAGCTCCCCAAGACAAGACCATAATGAAAAACTGTTTTTT
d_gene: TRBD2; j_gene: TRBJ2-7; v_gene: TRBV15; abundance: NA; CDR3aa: CATSSPGAGPTYEQYF; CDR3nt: TGTGCCACCAGCTCGCCGGGAGCGGGGCCGACCTACGAGCAGTACTTC
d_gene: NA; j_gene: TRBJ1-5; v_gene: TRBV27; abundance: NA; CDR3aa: CASSLWPGNNQPQHF; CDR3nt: TGTGCCAGCAGTTTATGGCCGGGGAACAATCAGCCCCAGCATTTT
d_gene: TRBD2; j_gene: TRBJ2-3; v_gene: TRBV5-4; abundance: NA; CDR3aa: CASSLALLAGYTDTQYF; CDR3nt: TGTGCCAGCAGCTTGGCCCTTCTAGCGGGTTACACAGATACGCAGTATTTT
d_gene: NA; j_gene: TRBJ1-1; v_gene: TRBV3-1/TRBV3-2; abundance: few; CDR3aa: CASRPDSSNTEAFF; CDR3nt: TGTGCCAGCAGGCCCGACAGTTCAAACACTGAAGCTTTCTTT
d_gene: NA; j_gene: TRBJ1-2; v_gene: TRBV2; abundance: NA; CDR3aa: CASSEGQGGGYTF; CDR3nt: TGTGCCAGCAGTGAAGGGCAGGGAGGTGGCTACACCTTC
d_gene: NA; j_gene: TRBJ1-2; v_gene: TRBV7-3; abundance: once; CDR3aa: CASSPGGGSYGYTF; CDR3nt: TGTGCCAGCAGCCCCGGGGGGGGAAGCTATGGCTACACCTTC
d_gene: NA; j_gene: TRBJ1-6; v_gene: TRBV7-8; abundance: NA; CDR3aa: CASSLLRADSPLHF; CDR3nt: TGTGCCAGCAGCTTACTCAGAGCGGACTCACCCCTCCACTTT
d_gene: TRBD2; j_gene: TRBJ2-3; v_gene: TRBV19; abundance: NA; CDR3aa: CASTRLAVVGDTQYF; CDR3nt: TGTGCCAGTACCAGACTAGCGGTGGTTGGGGATACGCAGTATTTT